The 5 T cell receptor beta chains below all came from one sample that was sequenced in a study of STAT5B mutations in CD4+ large granular lymphocyte leukemia. Data came from immunoSEQ multiplex PCR; TCRdb stores just in-frame clones and leaves some out. Here the sample spans around 33,000 clones, roughly 76% being singletons. Input material: CD4+ T cells from blood buffy coats. These receptors were collected from a human donor in good health.

The chain couples TRBV6-5 to TRBJ2-1, with 10 positions matching TRBD2. Trimming at V came to 9 bases and at J to 7 bases, leaving 12 bases not matched to a gene. Germline V gene sequence: CDR1 MNHEY, CDR2 SVGAGI. This CDR3 has 15 residues. DNA of the CDR3: TGTGCCAGTGTAGGAGGAGCGGGAGGGCCAAATGAGCAGTTCTTC. It yields the protein CASVGGAGGPNEQFF.

V gene TRBV19 combines with J gene TRBJ1-2, with 9 nucleotides matching TRBD1. After removal of 4 bases from V and 5 bases from J, the junction contained 8 bases not matched to a gene. Germline V gene lookup returns CDR1 LNHDA and CDR2 SQIVND (reference sequence). This CDR3 is built from 15 residues. CDR3 loop: CASSTRTGVNYGYTF. The DNA for the CDR3 is TGTGCCAGTAGTACCCGGACAGGGGTAAATTATGGCTACACCTTC.

The CDR3 sequence: CASQSGSNDQPQHF. The DNA of the CDR3 is TGTGCCAGCCAGAGTGGATCCAACGATCAGCCCCAGCATTTT. The chain links TRBV6-5 to TRBJ1-5; the D is unclear. CDR3 length equals 14 residues. Germline-derived CDR1 and CDR2 are MNHEY and SVGAGI. Deletions cut 8 bases from V and 5 bases from J, with 16 bases between.

V is TRBV28 and J is TRBJ2-3; maybe TRBD1 (5 bases). The CDR3 is made up of 14 amino acids. Trimming cost V 2 bases and J 4 bases, with 10 bases left between them. Germline loops: CDR1 MDHEN, CDR2 SYDVKM. The CDR3 nucleotides are TGTGCCAGCAGTTTAGGACAAGTTGCAGATACGCAGTATTTT. It codes for CASSLGQVADTQYF.

The V call is TRBV6-6, the J call TRBJ1-5; the D gene is possibly TRBD1 (5 bases). Trimming shortened V by 8 bases and J by 5 bases, and 16 bases separated the two germline ends. Germline V gene sequence: CDR1 MNHNY, CDR2 SVGAGI (reference sequence). The CDR3 is 14 amino acids. The CDR3 reads CASGDISGHQPQHF. CDR3 sequence (DNA): TGTGCCAGCGGAGACATATCAGGGCATCAGCCCCAGCATTTT.